These 11 T cell receptor beta chains were sequenced from one sample in a study of blood T cell repertoires in COVID-19. Here immunoSEQ multiplex PCR was the method, and the copy in TCRdb shows in-frame clones only, minus some. The sample yields some 140,000 clones, 75% to 85% seen once. The source material was peripheral blood. The receptors here all came from a woman aged 55-69 years with COVID-19, enrolled during active disease.

The J gene is TRBJ1-5, the V gene TRBV6-5; D is possibly TRBD1 (5 bases). The CDR3 has 14 residues. Germline V gene sequence: CDR1 MNHEY, CDR2 SVGAGI. Deletions cut 7 bases from V and 7 bases from J, with 17 bases between. The CDR3: CASKRVGGGQPQHF. Here the CDR3 DNA reads TGTGCCAGCAAAAGGGTGGGGGGTGGACAGCCCCAGCATTTT.

The chain couples TRBV18 to TRBJ2-5, with TRBD2 as a possible D gene (6 bases). The CDR3 length is 14 residues. Trimming removed 3 bases at V and 1 base at J, with 9 bases between. Germline CDR1 is KGHSH and CDR2 is LQKENI. CDR3 sequence: CASSPGTAQETQYF. CDR3 nucleotide sequence: TGTGCCAGCTCACCCGGGACTGCCCAAGAGACCCAGTACTTC.

V gene TRBV27 combines with J gene TRBJ1-2; D not resolved. The CDR3 loop spans 14 amino acids. CDR1 and CDR2 (germline): MNHEY, SMNVEV (reference sequence). With 2 bases removed from V and 0 bases from J, the gap between germline ends came to 7 bases. CDR3 nucleotides: TGTGCCAGCAGTTTAGGCGGCGCTAACTATGGCTACACCTTC. As protein: CASSLGGANYGYTF.

The V and J genes are TRBV6-6 and TRBJ2-5; no definite D call. The germline CDR1 and CDR2 sequences are MNHNY and SVGAGI (reference sequence). Trimming took off 6 bases at V and 5 bases at J, with 7 bases between the two ends. CDR3 length equals 11 residues. The CDR3 spells CASSPLETQYF. The CDR3 DNA is TGTGCCAGCAGCCCCCTGGAGACCCAGTACTTC.

The CDR3 protein is CASSIRAGGDEQFF. The CDR3 region has the DNA TGTGCCAGTAGTATTAGGGCGGGGGGCGATGAGCAGTTCTTC. V is TRBV19 and J is TRBJ2-1; 8 bases line up with TRBD2. Germline V lookup: CDR1 LNHDA, CDR2 SQIVND (reference sequence). The CDR3 covers 14 residues. Unmatched junction bases numbered 6, after V lost 3 bases and J lost 8 bases.

The CDR3 sequence: CASSKSDRVWLYTSGANVLTF. In DNA form, the CDR3 reads TGTGCCAGTAGTAAGTCGGACAGGGTATGGCTTTATACCTCTGGGGCCAACGTCCTGACTTTC. The rearrangement joins TRBV19 to TRBJ2-6, with TRBD1 matching over 8 bases. The J segment lost 0 bases and the V segment lost 4 bases, leaving 17 bases of the junction unmatched. The CDR3 is 21 amino acids. Germline V CDR1 and CDR2: LNHDA, SQIVND (reference sequence).

This clone has only a few counts. The chain links TRBV5-6 to TRBJ1-2; D unresolved. This CDR3 is built from 14 residues. Germline CDR1 and CDR2: SGHDT and YYEEEE. The V end was cut by 4 bases, the J end by 7 bases, with 17 bases between. DNA of the CDR3: TGTGCCAGCAGCCGTCCGTCCGCGGTAGGTGGCTACACCTTC. This codes for CASSRPSAVGGYTF.

The rearrangement uses TRBV15 and TRBJ1-4; 7 bases align to TRBD1. The CDR3 spans 17 residues. Germline V gene lookup returns CDR1 LNHNV and CDR2 YYDKDF (reference sequence). V shed 1 base, J shed 3 bases, and the junction held 8 bases outside the gene matches. CDR3 region: CATSRGQGQQANEKLFF. In DNA, the CDR3 is TGTGCCACCAGCAGAGGACAGGGTCAGCAGGCTAATGAAAAACTGTTTTTT.

The genes are TRBV7-2 and TRBJ1-4; 9 nucleotides match TRBD1. Per the germline V gene, CDR1 is SGHTA and CDR2 is FQGNSA. This CDR3 comprises 16 residues. The trim removed 1 base at V and 7 bases at J, leaving 7 bases unmatched. CDR3 loop: CASSLGPGQGGEKLFF. In DNA, the CDR3 is TGTGCCAGCAGCTTAGGGCCGGGACAGGGAGGTGAAAAACTGTTTTTT.

The V and J genes are TRBV6-5 and TRBJ1-1; D gene ambiguous. This CDR3 has 11 residues. V dropped 7 bases and J dropped 5 bases, with 8 bases sitting between them. Germline values: CDR1 MNHEY, CDR2 SVGAGI. The CDR3 region has the DNA TGTGCCAGCACCCTAAGAACTGAAGCTTTCTTT. Its translation: CASTLRTEAFF.

The chain carries TRBV2 and TRBJ1-6; D remains unclear. The ends were cut back, 7 bases at V and 0 bases at J, with 10 bases in the middle. The CDR3 is 15 amino acids. Germline V CDR1 and CDR2: SNHLY, FYNNEI. The CDR3 is CASIPWSSYNSPLHF. In DNA, the CDR3 is TGTGCCAGCATCCCTTGGAGCTCCTATAATTCACCCCTCCACTTT.